This T cell receptor beta chain emerged from a study of blood T cell repertoires in COVID-19. Study overall: Researchers got acute and convalescent COVID-19 samples from the United States, Italy and Spain. From T cells, B-cell-depleted T cells, or PBMCs came the material, which was cDNA or gDNA.

Original processing notes: Scientists estimated how many nucleated cells there were by amplifying reference gene primers. Method: immunoSEQ multiplex PCR; TCRdb's copy keeps in-frame clones and lacks some. The DNA gave D and trimming, while V, J and clone size come from that table. Of some 250,000 clones in the sample, approximately 80% were seen once. Germline CDR1 and CDR2: LNHDA and SQIVND (reference sequence). The V and J ends lost 8 bases and 6 bases respectively, with 10 bases between them. The CDR3 runs 11 residues. This chain joins TRBV19 and TRBJ1-1; D is unclear. This receptor was obtained from a man aged 35 to 55 with acute or convalescent COVID-19. The sample taken for sequencing was peripheral blood. The CDR3 loop reads CASWRDAEAFF. In DNA, the CDR3 is TGTGCCAGTTGGAGGGATGCTGAAGCTTTCTTT. The variable domain in full, completed from reference TRBV19 and TRBJ1-1, reads DGGITQSPKYLFRKEGQNVTLSCEQNLNHDAMYWYRQDPGQGLRLIYYSQIVNDFQKGDIAEGYSVSREKKESFPLTVTSAQKNPTAFYLCASWRDAEAFFGQGTRLTVV.